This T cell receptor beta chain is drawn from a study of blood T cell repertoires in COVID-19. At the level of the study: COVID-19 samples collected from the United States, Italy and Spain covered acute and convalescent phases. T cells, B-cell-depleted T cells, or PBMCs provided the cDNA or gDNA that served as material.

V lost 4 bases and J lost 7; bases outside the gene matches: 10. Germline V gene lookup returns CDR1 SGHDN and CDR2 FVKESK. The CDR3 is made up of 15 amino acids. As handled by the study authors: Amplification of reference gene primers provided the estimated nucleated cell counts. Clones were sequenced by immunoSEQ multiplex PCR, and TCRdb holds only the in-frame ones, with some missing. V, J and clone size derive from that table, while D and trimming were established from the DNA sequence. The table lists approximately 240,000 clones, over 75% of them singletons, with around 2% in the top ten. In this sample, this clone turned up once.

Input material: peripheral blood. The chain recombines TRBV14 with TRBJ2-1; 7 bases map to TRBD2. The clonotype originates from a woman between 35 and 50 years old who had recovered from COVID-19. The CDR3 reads CASSPRRGSVNEQFF. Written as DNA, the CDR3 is TGTGCCAGCAGCCCCCGGCGCGGGAGTGTAAATGAGCAGTTCTTC. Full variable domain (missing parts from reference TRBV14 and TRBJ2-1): EAGVTQFPSHSVIEKGQTVTLRCDPISGHDNLYWYRRVMGKEIKFLLHFVKESKQDESGMPNNRFLAERTGGTYSTLKVQPAELEDSGVYFCASSPRRGSVNEQFFGPGTRLTVL.